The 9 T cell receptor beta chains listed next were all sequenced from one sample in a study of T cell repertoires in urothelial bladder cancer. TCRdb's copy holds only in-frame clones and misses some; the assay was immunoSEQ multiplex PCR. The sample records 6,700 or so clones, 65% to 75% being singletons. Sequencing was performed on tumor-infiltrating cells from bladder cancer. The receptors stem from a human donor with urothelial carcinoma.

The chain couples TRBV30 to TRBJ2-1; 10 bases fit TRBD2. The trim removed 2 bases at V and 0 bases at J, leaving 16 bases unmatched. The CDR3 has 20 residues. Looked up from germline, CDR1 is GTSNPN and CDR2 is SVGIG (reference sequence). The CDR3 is CAWSPLQSGGARYSYNEQFF. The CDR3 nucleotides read TGTGCCTGGAGTCCACTACAGAGCGGGGGGGCCCGTTACTCCTACAATGAGCAGTTCTTC.

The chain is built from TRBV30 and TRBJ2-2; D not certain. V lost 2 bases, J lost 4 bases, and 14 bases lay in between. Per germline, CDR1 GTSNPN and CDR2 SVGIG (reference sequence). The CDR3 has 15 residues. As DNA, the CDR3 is TGTGCCTGGAGTCCCCGGCAGGTTGCCACCGGGGAGCTGTTTTTT. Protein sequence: CAWSPRQVATGELFF.

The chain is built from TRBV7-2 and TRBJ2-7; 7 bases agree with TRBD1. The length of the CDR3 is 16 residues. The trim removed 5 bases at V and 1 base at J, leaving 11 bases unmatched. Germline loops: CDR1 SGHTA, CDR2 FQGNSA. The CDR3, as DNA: TGTGCCAGCAGCCCCCGTGGTGGGACAGCGTCCTACGAGCAGTACTTC. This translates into CASSPRGGTASYEQYF.

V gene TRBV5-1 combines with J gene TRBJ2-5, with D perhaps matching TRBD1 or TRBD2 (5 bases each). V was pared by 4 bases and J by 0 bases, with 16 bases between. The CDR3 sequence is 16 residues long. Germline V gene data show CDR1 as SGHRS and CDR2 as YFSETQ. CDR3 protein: CASSLSGTGYQETQYF. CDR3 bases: TGCGCCAGCAGCCTCTCCGGGACCGGCTACCAAGAGACCCAGTACTTC.

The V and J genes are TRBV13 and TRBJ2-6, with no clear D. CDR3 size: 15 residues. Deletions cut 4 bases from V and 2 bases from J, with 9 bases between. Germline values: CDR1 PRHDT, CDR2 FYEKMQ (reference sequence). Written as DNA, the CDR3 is TGTGCCAGCAGCTCCCCGCTAACTGGGGCCAACGTCCTGACTTTC. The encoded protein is CASSSPLTGANVLTF.

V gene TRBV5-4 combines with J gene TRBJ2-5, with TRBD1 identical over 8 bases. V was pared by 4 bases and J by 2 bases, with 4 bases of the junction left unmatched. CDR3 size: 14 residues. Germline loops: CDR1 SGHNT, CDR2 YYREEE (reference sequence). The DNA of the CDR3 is TGTGCCAGCAGCCTAGGACAGGGACAAGAGACCCAGTACTTC. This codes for CASSLGQGQETQYF.

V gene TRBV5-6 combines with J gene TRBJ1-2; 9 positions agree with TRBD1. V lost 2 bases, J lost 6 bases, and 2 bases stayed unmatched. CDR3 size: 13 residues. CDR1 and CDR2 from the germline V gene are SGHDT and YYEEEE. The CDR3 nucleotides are TGTGCCAGCAGCTTTGGACAGGGGAATGGCTACACCTTC. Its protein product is CASSFGQGNGYTF.

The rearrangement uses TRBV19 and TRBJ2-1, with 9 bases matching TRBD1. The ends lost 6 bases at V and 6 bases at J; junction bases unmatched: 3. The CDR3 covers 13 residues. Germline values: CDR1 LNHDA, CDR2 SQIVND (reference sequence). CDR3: CASRRTGANEQFF. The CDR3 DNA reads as TGTGCCAGTAGACGGACAGGGGCCAATGAGCAGTTCTTC.

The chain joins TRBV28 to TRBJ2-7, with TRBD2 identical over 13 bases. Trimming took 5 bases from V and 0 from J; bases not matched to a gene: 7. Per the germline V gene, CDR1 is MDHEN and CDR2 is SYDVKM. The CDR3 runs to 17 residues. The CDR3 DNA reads TGTGCCAGCAGTACGGGACTAGCGGGGCCGAGCTCCTACGAGCAGTACTTC. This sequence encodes CASSTGLAGPSSYEQYF. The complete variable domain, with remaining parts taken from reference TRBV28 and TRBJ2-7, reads DVKVTQSSRYLVKRTGEKVFLECVQDMDHENMFWYRQDPGLGLRLIYFSYDVKMKEKGDIPEGYSVSREKKERFSLILESASTNQTSMYLCASSTGLAGPSSYEQYFGPGTRLTVT.